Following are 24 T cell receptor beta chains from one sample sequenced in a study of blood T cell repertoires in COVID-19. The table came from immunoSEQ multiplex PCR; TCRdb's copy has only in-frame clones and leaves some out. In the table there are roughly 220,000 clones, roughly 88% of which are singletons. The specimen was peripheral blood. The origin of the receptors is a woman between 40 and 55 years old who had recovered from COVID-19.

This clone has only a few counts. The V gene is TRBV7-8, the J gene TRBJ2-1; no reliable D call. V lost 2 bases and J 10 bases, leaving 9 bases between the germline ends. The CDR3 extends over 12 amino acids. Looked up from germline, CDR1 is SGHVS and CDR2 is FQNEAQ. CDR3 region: CASSLKFSEQFF. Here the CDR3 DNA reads TGTGCCAGCAGCTTAAAATTTTCGGAGCAGTTCTTC. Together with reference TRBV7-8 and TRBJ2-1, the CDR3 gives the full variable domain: GAGVSQSPRYKVAKRGQDVALRCDPISGHVSLFWYQQALGQGPEFLTYFQNEAQLDKSGLPSDRFFAERPEGSVSTLKIQRTQQEDSAVYLCASSLKFSEQFFGPGTRLTVL.

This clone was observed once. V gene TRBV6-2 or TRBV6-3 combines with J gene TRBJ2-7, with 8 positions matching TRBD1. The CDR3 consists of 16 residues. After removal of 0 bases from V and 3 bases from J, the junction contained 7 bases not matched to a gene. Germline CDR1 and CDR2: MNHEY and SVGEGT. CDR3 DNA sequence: TGTGCCAGCAGTTACTCGCCCGGGACAGGCGACTACGAGCAGTACTTC. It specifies CASSYSPGTGDYEQYF.

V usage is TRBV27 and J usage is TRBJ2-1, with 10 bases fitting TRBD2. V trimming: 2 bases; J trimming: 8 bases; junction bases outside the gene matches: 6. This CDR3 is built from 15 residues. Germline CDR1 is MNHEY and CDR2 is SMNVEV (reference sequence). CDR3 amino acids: CASSLGAGGRDEQFF. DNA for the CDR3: TGTGCCAGCAGTTTAGGAGCGGGGGGGCGGGATGAGCAGTTCTTC.

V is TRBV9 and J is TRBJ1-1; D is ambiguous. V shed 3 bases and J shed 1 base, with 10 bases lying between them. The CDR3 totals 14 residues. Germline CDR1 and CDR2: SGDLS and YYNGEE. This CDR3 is CASSETSRNTEAFF. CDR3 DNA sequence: TGTGCCAGCAGCGAGACTTCTAGGAACACTGAAGCTTTCTTT.

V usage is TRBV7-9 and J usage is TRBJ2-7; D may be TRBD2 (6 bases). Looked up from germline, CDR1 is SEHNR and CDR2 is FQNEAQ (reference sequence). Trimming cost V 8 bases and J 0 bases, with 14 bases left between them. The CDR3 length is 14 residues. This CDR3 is CASARGNASYEQYF. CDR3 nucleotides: TGTGCCAGCGCCCGGGGGAACGCCTCCTACGAGCAGTACTTC.

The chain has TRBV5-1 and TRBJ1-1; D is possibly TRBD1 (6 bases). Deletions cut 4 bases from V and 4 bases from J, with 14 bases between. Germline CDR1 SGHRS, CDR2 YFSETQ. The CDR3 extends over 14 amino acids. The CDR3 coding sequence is TGCGCCAGCAGCCTCAGGGGAGAGAGCACTGAAGCTTTCTTT. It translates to CASSLRGESTEAFF.

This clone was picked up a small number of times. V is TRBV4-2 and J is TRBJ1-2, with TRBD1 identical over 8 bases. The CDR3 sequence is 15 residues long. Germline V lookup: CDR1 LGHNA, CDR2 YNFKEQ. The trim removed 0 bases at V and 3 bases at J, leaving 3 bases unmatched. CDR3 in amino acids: CASSQEPGQDYGYTF. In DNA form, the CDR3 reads TGTGCCAGCAGCCAAGAGCCGGGACAGGACTATGGCTACACCTTC.

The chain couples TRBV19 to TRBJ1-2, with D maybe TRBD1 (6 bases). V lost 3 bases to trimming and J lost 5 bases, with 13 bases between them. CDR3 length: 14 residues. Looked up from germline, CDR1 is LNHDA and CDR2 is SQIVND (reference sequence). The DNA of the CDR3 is TGTGCCAGTAGTATCTGGGGGCCGGATTATGGCTACACCTTC. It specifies CASSIWGPDYGYTF.

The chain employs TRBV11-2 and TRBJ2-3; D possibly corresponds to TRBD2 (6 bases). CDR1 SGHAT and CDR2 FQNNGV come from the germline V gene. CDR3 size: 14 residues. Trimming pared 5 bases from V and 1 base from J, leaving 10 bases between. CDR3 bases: TGTGCCAGCAGCCTTAGCGGAGGCACAGATACGCAGTATTTT. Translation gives CASSLSGGTDTQYF.

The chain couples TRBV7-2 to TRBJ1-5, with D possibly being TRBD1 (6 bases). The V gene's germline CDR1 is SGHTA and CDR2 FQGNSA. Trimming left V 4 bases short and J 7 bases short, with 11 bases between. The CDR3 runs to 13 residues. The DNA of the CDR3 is TGTGCCAGCAGCTATGCACAGGGACAGCCCCAGCATTTT. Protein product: CASSYAQGQPQHF.

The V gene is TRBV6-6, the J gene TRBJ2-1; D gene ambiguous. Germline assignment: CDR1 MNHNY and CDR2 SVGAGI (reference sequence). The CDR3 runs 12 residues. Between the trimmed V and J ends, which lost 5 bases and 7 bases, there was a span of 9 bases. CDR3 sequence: CASSQRGNEQFF. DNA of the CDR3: TGTGCCAGCAGTCAAAGAGGAAATGAGCAGTTCTTC.

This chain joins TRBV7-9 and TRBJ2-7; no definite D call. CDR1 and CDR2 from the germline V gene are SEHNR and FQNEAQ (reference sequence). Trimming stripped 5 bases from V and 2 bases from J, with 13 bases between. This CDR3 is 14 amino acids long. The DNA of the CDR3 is TGTGCCAGCAGCCCCGTCCGGGTCCCCTACGAGCAGTACTTC. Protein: CASSPVRVPYEQYF.

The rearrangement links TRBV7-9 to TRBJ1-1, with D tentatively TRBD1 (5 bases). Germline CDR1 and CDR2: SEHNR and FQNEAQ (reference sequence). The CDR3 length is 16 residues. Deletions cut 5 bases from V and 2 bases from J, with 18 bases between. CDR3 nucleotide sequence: TGTGCCAGCAGCCCCTGGGGCGGGGGGGGAAACACTGAAGCTTTCTTT. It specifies CASSPWGGGGNTEAFF.

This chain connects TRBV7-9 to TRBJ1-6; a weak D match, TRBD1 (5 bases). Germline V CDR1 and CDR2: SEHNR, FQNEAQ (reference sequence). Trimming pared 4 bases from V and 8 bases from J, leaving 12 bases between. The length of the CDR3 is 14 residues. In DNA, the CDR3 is TGTGCCAGCAGCTCCTCACAGGCCGATTCACCCCTCCACTTT. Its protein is CASSSSQADSPLHF.

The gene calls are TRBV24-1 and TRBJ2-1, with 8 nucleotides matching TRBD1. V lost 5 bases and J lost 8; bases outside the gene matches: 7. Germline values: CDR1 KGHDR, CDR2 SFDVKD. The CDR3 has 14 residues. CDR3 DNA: TGTGCCACCAGTGCCCCGGGCAGGGGGCATGAGCAGTTCTTC. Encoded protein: CATSAPGRGHEQFF.

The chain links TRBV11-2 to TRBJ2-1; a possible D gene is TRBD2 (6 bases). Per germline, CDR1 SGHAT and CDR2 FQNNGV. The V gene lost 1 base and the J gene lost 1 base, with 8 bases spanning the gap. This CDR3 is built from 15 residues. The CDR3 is CASSLGGTSYNEQFF. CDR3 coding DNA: TGTGCCAGCAGCTTAGGGGGGACTTCCTACAATGAGCAGTTCTTC.

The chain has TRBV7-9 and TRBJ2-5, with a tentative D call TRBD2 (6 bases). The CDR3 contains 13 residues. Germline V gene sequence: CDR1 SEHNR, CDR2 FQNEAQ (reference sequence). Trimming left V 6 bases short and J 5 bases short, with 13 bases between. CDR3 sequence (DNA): TGTGCCAGCAGTCCTAGCGATCGGGAGACCCAGTACTTC. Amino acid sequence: CASSPSDRETQYF.

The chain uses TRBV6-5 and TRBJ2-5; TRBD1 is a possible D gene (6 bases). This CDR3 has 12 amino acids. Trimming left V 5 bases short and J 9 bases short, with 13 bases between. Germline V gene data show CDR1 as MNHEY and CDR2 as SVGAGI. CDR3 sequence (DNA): TGTGCCAGCAGTCCGGTCCAGGGGTCCCAGTACTTC. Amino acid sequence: CASSPVQGSQYF.

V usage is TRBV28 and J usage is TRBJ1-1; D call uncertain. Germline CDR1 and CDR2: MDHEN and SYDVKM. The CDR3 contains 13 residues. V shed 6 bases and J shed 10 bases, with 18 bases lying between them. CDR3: CASRKNKVLSAFF. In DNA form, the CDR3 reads TGTGCCAGCAGAAAGAACAAAGTGTTGTCAGCTTTCTTT. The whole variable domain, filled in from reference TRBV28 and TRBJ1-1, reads DVKVTQSSRYLVKRTGEKVFLECVQDMDHENMFWYRQDPGLGLRLIYFSYDVKMKEKGDIPEGYSVSREKKERFSLILESASTNQTSMYLCASRKNKVLSAFFGQGTRLTVV.

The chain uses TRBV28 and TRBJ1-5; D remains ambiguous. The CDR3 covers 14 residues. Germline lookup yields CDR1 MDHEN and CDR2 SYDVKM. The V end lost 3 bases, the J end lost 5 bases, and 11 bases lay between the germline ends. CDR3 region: CASSLSGWDQPQHF. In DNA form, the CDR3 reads TGTGCCAGCAGTTTGTCGGGGTGGGATCAGCCCCAGCATTTT.

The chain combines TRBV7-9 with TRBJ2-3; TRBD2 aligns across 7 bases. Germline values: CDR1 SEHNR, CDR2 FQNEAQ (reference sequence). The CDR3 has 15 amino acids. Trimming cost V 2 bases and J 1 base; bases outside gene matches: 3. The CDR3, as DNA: TGTGCCAGCAGCTTAAGGAGCGGGGGCACAGATACGCAGTATTTT. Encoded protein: CASSLRSGGTDTQYF.

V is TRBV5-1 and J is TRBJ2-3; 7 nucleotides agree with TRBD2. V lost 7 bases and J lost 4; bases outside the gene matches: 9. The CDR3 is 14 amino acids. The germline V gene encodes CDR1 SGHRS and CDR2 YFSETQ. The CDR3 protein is CASGPRGEADTQYF. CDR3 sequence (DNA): TGCGCCAGCGGACCACGGGGGGAGGCAGATACGCAGTATTTT.

The CDR3, as DNA: TGTGCCAGTAGTCGCCGACTAGCGGGGGGGTTCGACTCCTACGAGCAGTACTTC. Protein sequence: CASSRRLAGGFDSYEQYF. The rearrangement uses TRBV19 and TRBJ2-7; TRBD2 agrees at 14 bases. CDR3 length equals 18 residues. V gave up 5 bases and J gave up 0 bases; unmatched junction bases: 9. Germline CDR1 reads LNHDA; CDR2 reads SQIVND (reference sequence).

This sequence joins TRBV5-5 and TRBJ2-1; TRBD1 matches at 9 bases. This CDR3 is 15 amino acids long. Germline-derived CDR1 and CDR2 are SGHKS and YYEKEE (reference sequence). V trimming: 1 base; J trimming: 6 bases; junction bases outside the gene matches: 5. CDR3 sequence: CASSLPWTGANEQFF. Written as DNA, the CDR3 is TGTGCCAGCAGCTTGCCCTGGACAGGGGCCAATGAGCAGTTCTTC.